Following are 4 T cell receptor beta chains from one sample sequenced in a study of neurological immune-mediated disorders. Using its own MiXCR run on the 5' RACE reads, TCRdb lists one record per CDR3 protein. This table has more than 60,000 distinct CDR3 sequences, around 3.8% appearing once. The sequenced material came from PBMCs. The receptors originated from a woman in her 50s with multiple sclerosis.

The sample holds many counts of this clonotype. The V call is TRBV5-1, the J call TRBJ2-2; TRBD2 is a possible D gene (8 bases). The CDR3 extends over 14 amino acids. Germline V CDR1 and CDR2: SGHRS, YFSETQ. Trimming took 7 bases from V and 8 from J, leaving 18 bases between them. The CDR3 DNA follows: TGCGCCAGCCACCCGGGAGGGGGCTGGGGGGAGCTGTTTTTT. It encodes CASHPGGGWGELFF.

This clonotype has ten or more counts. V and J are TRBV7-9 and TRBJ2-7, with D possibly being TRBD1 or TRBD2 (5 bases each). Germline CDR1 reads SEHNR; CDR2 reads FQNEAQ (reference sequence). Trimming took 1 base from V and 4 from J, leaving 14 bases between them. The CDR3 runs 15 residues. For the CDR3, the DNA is TGTGCCAGCAGCTTAGTGCTGGGACCATCTTACGAGCAGTACTTC. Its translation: CASSLVLGPSYEQYF. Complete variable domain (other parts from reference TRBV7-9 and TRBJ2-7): DTGVSQNPRHKITKRGQNVTFRCDPISEHNRLYWYRQTLGQGPEFLTYFQNEAQLEKSRLLSDRFSAERPKGSFSTLEIQRTEQGDSAMYLCASSLVLGPSYEQYFGPGTRLTVT.

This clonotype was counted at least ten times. CDR3 in amino acids: CASSTDTPGGNYGYTF. The CDR3 nucleotides read TGTGCCAGCAGCACCGACACCCCCGGGGGGAACTATGGCTACACCTTC. The V and J genes are TRBV6-2 or TRBV6-3 and TRBJ1-2; TRBD1 might be the D (5 bases). V was clipped by 6 bases and J by 2 bases, with 19 bases between them. Germline values: CDR1 MNHEY, CDR2 SVGEGT. This CDR3 has 16 amino acids.

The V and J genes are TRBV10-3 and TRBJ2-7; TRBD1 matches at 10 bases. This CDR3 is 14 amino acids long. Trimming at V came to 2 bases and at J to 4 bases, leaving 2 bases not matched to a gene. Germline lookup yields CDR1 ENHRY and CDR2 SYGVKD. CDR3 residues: CAISERGQGYEQYF. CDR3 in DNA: TGTGCCATCAGTGAGCGGGGACAGGGGTACGAGCAGTACTTC.